These 5 T cell receptor beta chains came from one sample sequenced in a study of T cell responses to AZD1222 COVID-19 vaccine (dated by TCRdb to about 2021). Libraries were made using the immunoSEQ multiplex PCR assay. The clones in this table, taken by TCRdb from immuneACCESS, are in-frame only. Not every clone is retained; where verified, under half of the shortfall comes from an unresolved V gene, and the cause of the rest is unknown. This sample comprises 150,000 or so clones, roughly nine tenths of them detected only once. 3.5% to 4% of the sample is in the top ten clones. This sample's time point label indicates: about 28 days (+/-7) after the second vaccine dose. Source: peripheral blood, taken 28 days after the second AZD1222 dose. The receptors stem from an adult who received the AZD1222 COVID-19 vaccine.

Note on this clone: One junction end does not reproduce the germline sequence, and a read error may be involved. V and J are TRBV7-6 and TRBJ1-2; 7 bases are shared with TRBD1. The CDR3 has 9 residues. The germline V gene encodes CDR1 SGHVS and CDR2 FNYEAQ. CDR3 in DNA: TGTGCCAGCAGCCAGACAGGGTCTTTC. It is translated as CASSQTGSF.

The chain has TRBV7-9 and TRBJ1-2; D gene ambiguous. This CDR3 is 17 amino acids long. With 5 bases removed from V and 0 bases from J, the gap between germline ends came to 19 bases. The germline CDR1 and CDR2 sequences are SEHNR and FQNEAQ (reference sequence). The CDR3 loop reads CASSPSPKDATNYGYTF. Written as DNA, the CDR3 is TGTGCCAGCAGCCCTTCCCCGAAGGACGCTACTAACTATGGCTACACCTTC.

The chain uses TRBV18 and TRBJ1-2; D remains ambiguous. CDR1 and CDR2 (germline): KGHSH, LQKENI. The CDR3 has 14 residues. Between the trimmed V and J ends, which lost 6 bases and 0 bases, there was a span of 11 bases. CDR3 sequence: CASSPDNSNYGYTF. Here the CDR3 DNA reads TGTGCCAGCTCCCCTGACAATTCTAACTATGGCTACACCTTC.

V is TRBV6-5 and J is TRBJ1-2; D remains unclear. Germline V gene data show CDR1 as MNHEY and CDR2 as SVGAGI. V dropped 1 base and J dropped 4 bases, with 10 bases sitting between them. This CDR3 has 14 amino acids. The CDR3 DNA follows: TGTGCCAGCAGTTACTTATTCAACCCCTATGGCTACACCTTC. Amino acid sequence: CASSYLFNPYGYTF.

The chain is built from TRBV7-3 and TRBJ2-7; 15 bases line up with TRBD2. Germline V gene sequence: CDR1 SGHTA, CDR2 FQGTGA. V lost 8 bases, J lost 0 bases, and 14 bases stayed unmatched. This CDR3 region has 19 residues. The CDR3 nucleotides are TGTGCCAGCCTACGAGGGGGACTAGCGGGAGGCCCTACCTCCTACGAGCAGTACTTC. Amino acids: CASLRGGLAGGPTSYEQYF.